This TCR beta chain was retrieved from a study of blood T cell repertoires in COVID-19. TCRdb keeps only in-frame clones here, not all; method: immunoSEQ multiplex PCR. The sample consists of over 85,000 clones, 91% of them appearing once. The V gene's germline CDR1 is SNHLY and CDR2 FYNNEI. The CDR3 contains 15 residues. V lost 6 bases and J lost 1, with 10 bases in between. The TCR comes from a human donor with active COVID-19. The donor label of this sample is uncertain. Sequencing input: peripheral blood. V and J are TRBV2 and TRBJ2-6; a weak D match, TRBD1 (6 bases). The CDR3 nucleotides read TGTGCCAGCAGGACAGGACAATCTGGGGCCAACGTCCTGACTTTC. Protein sequence: CASRTGQSGANVLTF.